Listed here are 7 T cell receptor beta chains from one sample, sequenced in a study of T cells after yellow fever vaccination. Each CDR3 protein is one row after TCRdb ran MiXCR on the 5' RACE reads. The table records some 120,000 distinct CDR3 sequences, about 16% of them present only once. The specimen was CD8+ T cells sorted from PBMCs, collected 5 days after the yellow fever booster vaccination. The receptors come from a man aged 18 to 35 who received the YFV17D yellow fever vaccine.

The table lists this clonotype with a few counts. The chain couples TRBV9 to TRBJ1-2, with 7 bases lining up with TRBD1. Germline values: CDR1 SGDLS, CDR2 YYNGEE. The CDR3 covers 14 residues. J gave up 6 bases and V 4 bases, and 9 bases lay outside the gene matches. CDR3 residues: CASSTTGTDNGYTF. The CDR3, as DNA: TGTGCCAGCAGCACAACCGGGACAGATAATGGCTACACCTTC.

The CDR3 sequence: CASSLWPDREAFF. CDR3 nucleotides: TGCGCCAGCAGCTTGTGGCCCGACCGTGAAGCTTTCTTT. The chain recombines TRBV5-1 with TRBJ1-1; D remains ambiguous. The CDR3 is 13 amino acids. V dropped 1 base and J dropped 7 bases, with 11 bases sitting between them. Germline V lookup: CDR1 SGHRS, CDR2 YFSETQ.

The chain combines TRBV6-2 or TRBV6-3 with TRBJ2-3; tentative D call: TRBD2 (6 bases). The V end was cut by 4 bases, the J end by 3 bases, with 26 bases between. The V gene's germline CDR1 is MNHEY and CDR2 SVGEGT. The CDR3 covers 19 residues. This CDR3 reads CASSFFGGTRFGSTDTQYF. In nucleotides, the CDR3 is TGTGCCAGCAGTTTTTTCGGGGGAACCCGCTTCGGCTCTACAGATACGCAGTATTTT.

This chain joins TRBV4-1 and TRBJ1-4, with TRBD1 identical over 9 bases. From germline, CDR1 is MGHRA and CDR2 YSYEKL. The CDR3 is 14 residues long. V shed 1 base, J shed 8 bases, and the junction held 2 bases outside the gene matches. Written as DNA, the CDR3 is TGCGCCAGCAGCCAAGGGACAGGGGAAGAAAAACTGTTTTTT. It yields the protein CASSQGTGEEKLFF.

This clonotype showed up just a few times. This chain uses TRBV12-3 or TRBV12-4 with TRBJ2-2; 8 bases are shared with TRBD1. V dropped 6 bases and J dropped 6; count of bases not matched to a gene: 3. This CDR3 has 13 residues. The CDR3 is CASSPGGAGELFF. DNA for the CDR3: TGTGCCAGCAGCCCAGGGGGCGCCGGGGAGCTGTTTTTT.

This clonotype was recorded many times. The rearrangement uses TRBV6-4 and TRBJ2-3; D is unclear. The CDR3 totals 13 residues. The germline CDR1 and CDR2 sequences are MRHNA and SNTAGT. The V end lost 0 bases, the J end lost 2 bases, and 3 bases lay between the germline ends. The CDR3 sequence: CASSDSTTDTQYF. The CDR3 DNA reads as TGTGCCAGCAGTGACTCGACCACAGATACGCAGTATTTT.

This clonotype was seen a few times. V gene TRBV10-3 combines with J gene TRBJ2-7; the D gene could be TRBD1 or TRBD2 (5 bases each). There are 15 residues in the CDR3. Between the trimmed V and J ends, which lost 7 bases and 0 bases, there was a span of 16 bases. Germline CDR1 and CDR2: ENHRY and SYGVKD. CDR3 region: CAINQEGTASYEQYF. The CDR3 DNA follows: TGTGCCATCAACCAAGAGGGGACGGCCTCCTACGAGCAGTACTTC.